A single T cell receptor beta chain is shown here with its context. What it recognizes is unknown. Stem cell-like memory, regulatory, central memory and naive CD4+ cells were sorted via CD45RO/CCR7/CD25/CD127/CD95/CD27. The germline gives CDR1 MNHEY, CDR2 SMNVEV (reference sequence). CDR3 length: 16 amino acids. Trimming cost V 3 bases and J 7 bases; bases outside gene matches: 9. The data belong to a study of beta chain features in type 1 diabetes. Study-level findings and limits: Small HLA sub-analyses could not settle whether HLA shapes TCRB rearrangement. It was among patients, rather than healthy donors, that naive, central memory and Treg TCRB repertoires appeared more similar.

The investigators reverse transcribed all of the isolated RNA, so they sequenced expressed TCRB transcripts. Assay used: immunoSEQ multiplex PCR; TCRdb lists only in-frame clones, some missing. The sample lists 350,000 to 450,000 clones; more than 13% were seen once. The TCR originated in a woman aged 18-29 years in good health. The chain recombines TRBV27 with TRBJ1-3, with TRBD1 identical over 10 bases. Source material: naive CD4+ T cells from blood. The CDR3 protein is CASSLKGDRGMNTIYF. CDR3 bases: TGTGCCAGCAGTTTGAAAGGGGACAGGGGCATGAACACCATATATTTT.